Listed below are T cell receptor beta chains from one sample, sequenced in a study of T-cell memory formation after mild COVID-19. TCRdb re-derived calls from the 5' RACE reads in MiXCR, one entry per CDR3 protein. The sample gives tens of thousands of distinct CDR3 sequences, about 27% of which show up once; roughly 44% is in the top ten. Sequenced material: PBMCs or a T cell subset sorted from them (not recorded which). The receptors shown here come from a man aged 18 to 30 who had mild COVID-19 (a few samples of this study predate the infection). Cell type and time point are not known. CDR3s include the opening cysteine and the closing phenylalanine or tryptophan. D genes are given only for firm matches. Size values are once, few and many counts, or a class for expanded clones, and some rows have none.

v_call	j_call	d_call	clone_size	cdr3_aa	cdr3_nt
TRBV4-1	TRBJ1-1	.	once	CASRTSIGENTEAFF	TGCGCCAGCAGGACTTCGATCGGGGAGAACACTGAAGCTTTCTTT
TRBV6-5	TRBJ1-6	TRBD1	.	CASSFRTGGPNSPLNF	TGTGCCAGCAGTTTCAGGACAGGGGGCCCTAATTCACCCCTCAACTTT
TRBV24-1	TRBJ1-2	.	.	CATSPGSSVYGYTF	TGTGCCACCAGTCCCGGAAGTTCGGTATATGGCTACACCTTC
TRBV5-6	TRBJ2-1	TRBD2	few	CASSFSPGLADYNEQFF	TGTGCCAGCAGCTTCTCACCGGGACTAGCGGATTACAATGAGCAGTTCTTC
TRBV30	TRBJ2-1	TRBD2	few	CAWSTLAGGPNEQFF	TGTGCCTGGAGCACACTAGCGGGGGGGCCGAATGAGCAGTTCTTC
TRBV20-1	TRBJ2-7	TRBD2	.	CSAGTSGSRYEQYF	TGCAGTGCTGGGACTAGCGGGAGTCGGTACGAGCAGTACTTC
TRBV7-2	TRBJ2-3	.	.	CASSQPQGYLDTQYF	TGTGCCAGCAGCCAACCCCAGGGTTATTTAGATACGCAGTATTTT
TRBV7-9	TRBJ2-3	TRBD2	.	CASSFYSGGDTDTQYF	TGTGCCAGCAGCTTTTATAGCGGGGGGGACACAGATACGCAGTATTTT
TRBV6-5	TRBJ2-1	TRBD1	many	CASTQGTGWNEQFF	TGTGCCAGCACGCAGGGGACAGGGTGGAATGAGCAGTTCTTC
TRBV21-1	TRBJ2-1	.	.	CASSKVKGQGIHEQFF	TGTGCCAGCAGCAAAGTGAAGGGACAGGGTATCCATGAGCAGTTCTTC
TRBV7-2	TRBJ2-3	TRBD1	few	CASSSVGQSTDTQYF	TGTGCCAGCAGCTCCGTGGGACAGTCCACAGATACGCAGTATTTT
TRBV30	TRBJ1-1	.	.	CAWSVDEVEAFF	TGTGCCTGGAGTGTAGATGAGGTTGAAGCTTTCTTT
TRBV5-6	TRBJ2-1	TRBD2	many	CASSSNLAGDLHNEQFF	TGTGCCAGCAGCTCTAACTTAGCGGGGGACCTCCACAATGAGCAGTTCTTC
TRBV19	TRBJ1-1	.	.	CASTPLGGRPPNTEAFF	TGTGCCAGTACTCCCCTTGGGGGGCGCCCCCCGAACACTGAAGCTTTCTTT
TRBV6-5	TRBJ2-1	TRBD2	few	CASSLLAGANNEQFF	TGTGCCAGCAGCCTACTAGCGGGGGCCAACAATGAGCAGTTCTTC
TRBV9	TRBJ1-2	TRBD1	.	CASSARQGAKEGYTF	TGTGCCAGCAGCGCGAGACAGGGGGCGAAGGAGGGCTACACCTTC
TRBV7-7	TRBJ2-1	.	.	CASSLATGTYNEQFF	TGTGCTAGCAGCTTAGCCACAGGGACCTACAATGAGCAGTTCTTC
TRBV4-2	TRBJ1-1	.	once	CASSQEKTGTDYTEAFF	TGTGCCAGCAGCCAAGAGAAAACCGGGACTGACTACACTGAAGCTTTCTTT
TRBV4-3	TRBJ2-4	.	few	CASSQGGFGKNIQYF	TGCGCCAGCAGCCAAGGGGGTTTTGGCAAAAACATTCAGTACTTC
TRBV5-1	TRBJ2-2	.	few	CASSLVKRGPLMGELFF	TGCGCCAGCAGCTTGGTGAAAAGGGGCCCTTTGATGGGGGAGCTGTTTTTT
TRBV4-3	TRBJ1-5	.	many	CASSASSGQPQHF	TGCGCCAGCAGTGCCAGTTCTGGTCAGCCCCAGCATTTT
TRBV4-1	TRBJ2-2	TRBD2	many	CASSLYFRDYNTGELFF	TGCGCCAGCAGCCTTTATTTCCGGGACTACAACACCGGGGAGCTGTTTTTT
TRBV7-9	TRBJ2-1	TRBD1	.	CASSLDRGFPEQFF	TGTGCCAGCAGCTTGGACAGGGGGTTCCCTGAGCAGTTCTTC